Each of the 26 T cell receptor beta chains below was sequenced from the same sample in a study of blood T cell repertoires in COVID-19. Generated by immunoSEQ multiplex PCR, the TCRdb table keeps only in-frame clones and is missing some. In the table there are about 160,000 clones, roughly 84% of which are singletons. Sequencing was performed on PBMCs or T cells enriched from blood (not recorded which). The receptors were gathered from a man in his sixties who had recovered from COVID-19.

This chain links TRBV7-8 with TRBJ2-7, with a tentative D call TRBD1 (6 bases). CDR3 size: 13 residues. Trimming shortened V by 3 bases and J by 4 bases, and 10 bases separated the two germline ends. Germline V gene lookup returns CDR1 SGHVS and CDR2 FQNEAQ. The CDR3 here is CASSFGQTYEQYF. In DNA, the CDR3 is TGTGCCAGCAGCTTCGGACAGACGTACGAGCAGTACTTC.

The chain couples TRBV6-5 to TRBJ1-1; 10 positions match TRBD1. This CDR3 has 15 amino acids. Germline V gene data show CDR1 as MNHEY and CDR2 as SVGAGI. After removal of 7 bases from V and 5 bases from J, the junction contained 10 bases not matched to a gene. The CDR3 protein is CASNPGTGDRTEAFF. In DNA, the CDR3 is TGTGCCAGCAATCCCGGGACAGGGGATCGAACTGAAGCTTTCTTT.

V usage is TRBV10-2 and J usage is TRBJ1-1; D remains unclear. This CDR3 has 14 residues. CDR1 and CDR2 (germline): WSHSY, SAAADI. The V gene lost 4 bases and the J gene lost 0 bases, with 9 bases spanning the gap. In DNA form, the CDR3 reads TGCGCCAGCAGTGCGCCGCAGGTGAACACTGAAGCTTTCTTT. Translated, it gives CASSAPQVNTEAFF.

The rearrangement uses TRBV6-1 and TRBJ2-3; D call uncertain. V was shortened by 3 bases and J by 2 bases, with 12 bases between the two germline ends. Germline loops: CDR1 MNHNS, CDR2 SASEGT. This CDR3 is built from 15 residues. In nucleotides, the CDR3 is TGTGCCAGCAGTGAGGGCCCCACTCCCACAGATACGCAGTATTTT. It encodes CASSEGPTPTDTQYF.

This clone occurred a few times. The V call is TRBV10-3, the J call TRBJ2-5; D not resolved. From germline, CDR1 is ENHRY and CDR2 SYGVKD. V was clipped by 6 bases and J by 1 base, with 9 bases between them. The CDR3 sequence is 13 residues long. In nucleotides, the CDR3 is TGTGCCATCAGAGCCTCCCCCCAAGAGACCCAGTACTTC. It translates to CAIRASPQETQYF.

This rearrangement joins TRBV7-8 to TRBJ1-1, with D uncertain. Germline loops: CDR1 SGHVS, CDR2 FQNEAQ. V lost 3 bases, J lost 3 bases, and 17 bases lay in between. The CDR3 length is 16 residues. The CDR3 DNA reads TGTGCCAGCAGCTTGGAGCCACACAAGCTGGACACTGAAGCTTTCTTT. Protein: CASSLEPHKLDTEAFF.

The V gene is TRBV7-9, the J gene TRBJ2-5; a weak D match, TRBD2 (6 bases). V shed 4 bases and J shed 1 base, with 10 bases lying between them. The CDR3 consists of 14 residues. CDR1 and CDR2 (germline): SEHNR, FQNEAQ (reference sequence). The CDR3 spells CASSSYSGQETQYF. The CDR3 region has the DNA TGTGCCAGCAGCTCCTATAGCGGCCAAGAGACCCAGTACTTC. Based on the CDR3 plus reference TRBV7-9 and TRBJ2-5, the full variable domain is DTGVSQNPRHKITKRGQNVTFRCDPISEHNRLYWYRQTLGQGPEFLTYFQNEAQLEKSRLLSDRFSAERPKGSFSTLEIQRTEQGDSAMYLCASSSYSGQETQYFGPGTRLLVL.

CDR3 coding DNA: TGTGCCAGCAGTTCCGGGACAGGGTTCGAGCAGTACTTC. Its protein is CASSSGTGFEQYF. This chain connects TRBV27 to TRBJ2-7, with 9 positions matching TRBD1. V lost 4 bases, J lost 6 bases, and 4 bases stayed unmatched. This CDR3 contains 13 residues. Germline V gives CDR1 MNHEY, CDR2 SMNVEV (reference sequence).

This chain connects TRBV29-1 to TRBJ2-5; 8 bases align to TRBD2. The ends lost 7 bases at V and 7 bases at J; junction bases unmatched: 8. This CDR3 comprises 12 residues. The germline gives CDR1 SQVTM, CDR2 ANQGSEA. CDR3 coding DNA: TGCAGCGAGATAGCCCGGGGGGGGACCCAGTACTTC. Amino acid sequence: CSEIARGGTQYF.

The V gene is TRBV7-3, the J gene TRBJ2-7, with 9 bases identical to TRBD2. The CDR3 is 15 residues long. The trim removed 5 bases at V and 1 base at J, leaving 6 bases unmatched. Per germline, CDR1 SGHTA and CDR2 FQGTGA. The CDR3 protein is CASSPIAGASYEQYF. In DNA form, the CDR3 reads TGTGCCAGCAGCCCAATAGCGGGAGCTTCCTACGAGCAGTACTTC. Full variable domain (outside the CDR3, taken from reference TRBV7-3 and TRBJ2-7): GAGVSQTPSNKVTEKGKYVELRCDPISGHTALYWYRQSLGQGPEFLIYFQGTGAADDSGLPNDRFFAVRPEGSVSTLKIQRTERGDSAVYLCASSPIAGASYEQYFGPGTRLTVT.

The chain uses TRBV5-1 and TRBJ2-1, with 13 bases that match TRBD2. The CDR3 spans 16 residues. V lost 3 bases, J lost 7 bases, and 7 bases stayed unmatched. CDR1 SGHRS and CDR2 YFSETQ come from the germline V gene. The CDR3 sequence is CASSSGLAGASNEQFF. CDR3 nucleotides: TGCGCCAGCAGCTCAGGACTAGCGGGAGCTTCGAATGAGCAGTTCTTC.

J is TRBJ2-1 and V is TRBV2; 8 bases fit TRBD2. Germline assignment: CDR1 SNHLY and CDR2 FYNNEI. V dropped 3 bases and J dropped 4; count of bases not matched to a gene: 5. The length of the CDR3 is 15 residues. CDR3: CASSEGLAGYNEQFF. CDR3 coding DNA: TGTGCCAGCAGTGAGGGTCTAGCGGGTTACAATGAGCAGTTCTTC.

The chain couples TRBV6-5 to TRBJ2-7, with 7 bases that match TRBD1. This CDR3 has 13 amino acids. J lost 3 bases, V lost 6 bases, and 5 bases had no gene match. Germline loops: CDR1 MNHEY, CDR2 SVGAGI. This chain's CDR3 is CASSYRGSYEQYF. The CDR3 nucleotides are TGTGCCAGCAGCTACAGGGGAAGCTACGAGCAGTACTTC.

The V and J genes are TRBV4-1 and TRBJ1-6, with TRBD1 matching 10 bases. Germline lookup yields CDR1 MGHRA and CDR2 YSYEKL. The V gene end was trimmed by 2 bases and the J gene end by 10 bases; junction bases not matched to a gene: 2. The CDR3 totals 14 residues. As DNA, the CDR3 is TGCGCCAGCAGCCAAAGGGACAGGGGATCACCCCTCCACTTT. It is translated as CASSQRDRGSPLHF.

The rearrangement joins TRBV5-1 to TRBJ2-3, with TRBD1 matching over 9 bases. The CDR3 runs to 16 residues. V gave up 0 bases and J gave up 6 bases; unmatched junction bases: 8. The germline V gene encodes CDR1 SGHRS and CDR2 YFSETQ. CDR3 amino acids: CASSLGTGAYEDTQYF. The CDR3 DNA reads as TGCGCCAGCAGCTTGGGGACAGGGGCCTACGAGGATACGCAGTATTTT.

V is TRBV6-5 and J is TRBJ1-1; TRBD1 aligns across 9 bases. The CDR3 contains 15 residues. CDR1 MNHEY and CDR2 SVGAGI come from the germline V gene. With V trimmed by 6 bases and J by 6 bases, 11 bases remained unmatched. CDR3 region: CASRYQTGGWAEAFF. Here the CDR3 DNA reads TGTGCCAGCAGATACCAGACAGGGGGTTGGGCTGAAGCTTTCTTT.

This chain's CDR3 is CASSQGPSGSPHNEQFF. CDR3 in DNA: TGTGCCAGCAGCCAAGGACCTAGCGGGAGCCCCCACAATGAGCAGTTCTTC. The chain is built from TRBV9 and TRBJ2-1; 10 bases are a match to TRBD2. Germline CDR1 and CDR2: SGDLS and YYNGEE. This CDR3 is 17 amino acids long. V dropped 4 bases and J dropped 5; count of bases not matched to a gene: 12.

This clone was detected only once. V and J are TRBV5-1 and TRBJ2-5; TRBD2 agrees at 9 bases. Germline CDR1 SGHRS, CDR2 YFSETQ. V gave up 0 bases and J gave up 4 bases; unmatched junction bases: 4. The CDR3 contains 15 residues. Here the CDR3 DNA reads TGCGCCAGCAGCTTGGAGACAGCGGGGGGAGAGACCCAGTACTTC. Amino acid sequence: CASSLETAGGETQYF.

The rearrangement links TRBV5-1 to TRBJ2-2; D might be TRBD1 (5 bases). Trimming removed 0 bases from V and 4 bases from J, with 10 bases in between. Germline CDR1 and CDR2: SGHRS and YFSETQ. The CDR3 is 15 residues long. The CDR3, as DNA: TGCGCCAGCAGCTTGGAAAGGGGTCGCACCGGGGAGCTGTTTTTT. The encoded protein is CASSLERGRTGELFF. Using reference TRBV5-1 and TRBJ2-2 for the parts outside the CDR3, the full variable domain is KAGVTQTPRYLIKTRGQQVTLSCSPISGHRSVSWYQQTPGQGLQFLFEYFSETQRNKGNFPGRFSGRQFSNSRSEMNVSTLELGDSALYLCASSLERGRTGELFFGEGSRLTVL.

This clone was seen more than once but under ten times. The chain is built from TRBV7-9 and TRBJ1-6; no clear D gene. V dropped 2 bases and J dropped 7 bases, with 9 bases sitting between them. The CDR3 spans 14 residues. The germline V gene encodes CDR1 SEHNR and CDR2 FQNEAQ (reference sequence). The CDR3 region has the DNA TGTGCCAGCAGCTTATTACAGATGAATTCACCCCTCCACTTT. Residues: CASSLLQMNSPLHF.

This chain's CDR3 is CAWSVGQGVKYF. CDR3 nucleotides: TGTGCCTGGAGTGTAGGGCAGGGGGTAAAGTACTTC. The chain combines TRBV30 with TRBJ2-7, with 7 bases aligning to TRBD1. This CDR3 has 12 amino acids. Trimming took 0 bases from V and 11 from J; bases not matched to a gene: 7. The germline CDR1 and CDR2 sequences are GTSNPN and SVGIG (reference sequence).

V gene TRBV11-2 combines with J gene TRBJ1-1; a weak D match, TRBD1 (5 bases). Germline-derived CDR1 and CDR2 are SGHAT and FQNNGV. V was clipped by 5 bases and J by 2 bases, with 9 bases between them. The CDR3 is made up of 13 amino acids. The DNA for the CDR3 is TGTGCCAGCAGCCGACAGCCCAACACTGAAGCTTTCTTT. Encoded protein: CASSRQPNTEAFF.

CDR3 loop: CASSLPGLGYEQYF. In nucleotides, the CDR3 is TGTGCCAGCAGCTTGCCCGGACTGGGCTACGAGCAGTACTTC. This chain links TRBV5-6 with TRBJ2-7; maybe TRBD2 (5 bases). The V gene lost 1 base and the J gene lost 3 bases, with 11 bases spanning the gap. From germline, CDR1 is SGHDT and CDR2 YYEEEE. The CDR3 loop spans 14 amino acids. Based on the CDR3 plus reference TRBV5-6 and TRBJ2-7, the full variable domain is DAGVTQSPTHLIKTRGQQVTLRCSPKSGHDTVSWYQQALGQGPQFIFQYYEEEERQRGNFPDRFSGHQFPNYSSELNVNALLLGDSALYLCASSLPGLGYEQYFGPGTRLTVT.

For the CDR3, the DNA is TGTGCCAGCAGCTTACAGGCCGACTATTTTTCCGATACGCAGTATTTT. As protein: CASSLQADYFSDTQYF. V usage is TRBV11-3 and J usage is TRBJ2-3; maybe TRBD2 (5 bases). This CDR3 has 16 amino acids. Trimming took off 2 bases at V and 6 bases at J, with 18 bases between the two ends. CDR1 is SGHNT, CDR2 YENEEA, per germline.

CDR3 loop: CASSIGSGESYNSPLHF. The CDR3 DNA sequence: TGTGCCAGCAGCATCGGGTCCGGAGAGTCCTATAATTCACCCCTCCACTTT. The chain recombines TRBV5-8 with TRBJ1-6; D remains ambiguous. V lost 4 bases, J lost 1 base, and 15 bases lay in between. From germline, CDR1 is SGHTS and CDR2 YDEGEE. This CDR3 contains 17 residues.

The chain couples TRBV5-4 to TRBJ2-3, with D perhaps matching TRBD1 (6 bases). Per germline, CDR1 SGHNT and CDR2 YYREEE (reference sequence). V was pared by 1 base and J by 3 bases, with 18 bases between. There are 17 residues in the CDR3. This CDR3 reads CASSLPQGFGLTDTQYF. CDR3 in DNA: TGTGCCAGCAGCTTGCCACAGGGATTTGGTTTGACAGATACGCAGTATTTT. Based on the CDR3 plus reference TRBV5-4 and TRBJ2-3, the full variable domain is ETGVTQSPTHLIKTRGQQVTLRCSSQSGHNTVSWYQQALGQGPQFIFQYYREEENGRGNFPPRFSGLQFPNYSSELNVNALELDDSALYLCASSLPQGFGLTDTQYFGPGTRLTVL.